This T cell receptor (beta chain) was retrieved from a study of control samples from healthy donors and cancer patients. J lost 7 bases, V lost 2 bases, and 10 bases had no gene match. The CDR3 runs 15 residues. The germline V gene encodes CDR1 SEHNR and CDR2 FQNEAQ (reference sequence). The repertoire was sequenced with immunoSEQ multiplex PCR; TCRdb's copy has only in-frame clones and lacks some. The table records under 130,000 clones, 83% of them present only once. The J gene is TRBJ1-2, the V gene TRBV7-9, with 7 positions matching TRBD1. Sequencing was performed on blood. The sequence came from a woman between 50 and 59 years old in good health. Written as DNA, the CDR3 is TGTGCCAGCAGCTTAAAGGGGGCGCAGCGTAGTGGCTACACCTTC. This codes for CASSLKGAQRSGYTF.